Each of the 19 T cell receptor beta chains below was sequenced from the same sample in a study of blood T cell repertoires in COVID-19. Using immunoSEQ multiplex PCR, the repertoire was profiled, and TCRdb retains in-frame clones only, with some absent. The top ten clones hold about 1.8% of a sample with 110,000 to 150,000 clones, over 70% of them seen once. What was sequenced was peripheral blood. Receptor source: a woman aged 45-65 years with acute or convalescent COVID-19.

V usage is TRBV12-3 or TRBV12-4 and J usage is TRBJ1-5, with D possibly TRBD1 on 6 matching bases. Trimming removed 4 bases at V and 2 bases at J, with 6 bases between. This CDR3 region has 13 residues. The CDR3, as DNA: TGTGCCAGCAGTTGGACAGGCAATCAGCCCCAGCATTTT. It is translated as CASSWTGNQPQHF.

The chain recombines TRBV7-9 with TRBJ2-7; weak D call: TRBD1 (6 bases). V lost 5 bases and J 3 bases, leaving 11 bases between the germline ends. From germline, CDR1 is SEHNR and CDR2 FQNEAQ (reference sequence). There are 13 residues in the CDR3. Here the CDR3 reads CASSQEGVYEQYF. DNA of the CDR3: TGTGCCAGCAGCCAAGAGGGGGTCTACGAGCAGTACTTC.

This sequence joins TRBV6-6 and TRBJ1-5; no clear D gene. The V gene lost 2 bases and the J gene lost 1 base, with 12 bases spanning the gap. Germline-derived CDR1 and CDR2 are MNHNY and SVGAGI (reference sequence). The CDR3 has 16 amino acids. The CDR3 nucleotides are TGTGCCAGCAGTTACCTACGATCGGGGAGCAATCAGCCCCAGCATTTT. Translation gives CASSYLRSGSNQPQHF.

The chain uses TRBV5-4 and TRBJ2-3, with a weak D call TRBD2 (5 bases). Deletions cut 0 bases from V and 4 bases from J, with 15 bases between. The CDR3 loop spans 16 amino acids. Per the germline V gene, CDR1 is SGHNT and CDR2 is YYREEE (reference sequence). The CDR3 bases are TGTGCCAGCAGCTTGGTTCTGAGCGGTTACCCAGATACGCAGTATTTT. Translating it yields CASSLVLSGYPDTQYF. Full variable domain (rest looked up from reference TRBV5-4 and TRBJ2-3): ETGVTQSPTHLIKTRGQQVTLRCSSQSGHNTVSWYQQALGQGPQFIFQYYREEENGRGNFPPRFSGLQFPNYSSELNVNALELDDSALYLCASSLVLSGYPDTQYFGPGTRLTVL.

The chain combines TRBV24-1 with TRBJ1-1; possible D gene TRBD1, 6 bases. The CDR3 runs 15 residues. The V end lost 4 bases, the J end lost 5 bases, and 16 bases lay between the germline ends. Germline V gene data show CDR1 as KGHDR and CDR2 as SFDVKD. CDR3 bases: TGTGCCACCAGTGACTCTACGGGGGGCAAGACTGAAGCTTTCTTT. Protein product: CATSDSTGGKTEAFF.

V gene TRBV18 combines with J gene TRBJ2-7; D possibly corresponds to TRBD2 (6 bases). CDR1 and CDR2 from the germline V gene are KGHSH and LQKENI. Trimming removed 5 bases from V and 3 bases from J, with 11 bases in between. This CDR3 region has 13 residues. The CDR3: CASSTSTDYEQYF. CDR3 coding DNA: TGTGCCAGCTCAACTAGCACCGACTACGAGCAGTACTTC.

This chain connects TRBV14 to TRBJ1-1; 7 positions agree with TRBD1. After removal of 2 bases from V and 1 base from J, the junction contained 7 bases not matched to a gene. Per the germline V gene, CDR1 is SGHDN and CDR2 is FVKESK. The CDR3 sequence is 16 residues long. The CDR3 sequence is CASSQYRDSPNTEAFF. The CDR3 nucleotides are TGTGCCAGCAGCCAATACCGGGACAGCCCGAACACTGAAGCTTTCTTT.

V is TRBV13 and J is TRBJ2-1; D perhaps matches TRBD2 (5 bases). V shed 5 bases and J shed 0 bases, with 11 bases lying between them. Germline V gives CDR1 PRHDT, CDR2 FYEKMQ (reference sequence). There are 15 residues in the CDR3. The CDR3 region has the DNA TGTGCCAGCAGCCCCCGGGGAAGCTCCTACAATGAGCAGTTCTTC. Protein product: CASSPRGSSYNEQFF.

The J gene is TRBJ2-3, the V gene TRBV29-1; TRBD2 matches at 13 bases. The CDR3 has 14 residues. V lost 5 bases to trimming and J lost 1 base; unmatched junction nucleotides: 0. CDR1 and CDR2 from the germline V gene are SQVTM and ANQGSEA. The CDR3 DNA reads TGCAGCGTTACTAGCGGGAGGGGCACAGATACGCAGTATTTT. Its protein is CSVTSGRGTDTQYF.

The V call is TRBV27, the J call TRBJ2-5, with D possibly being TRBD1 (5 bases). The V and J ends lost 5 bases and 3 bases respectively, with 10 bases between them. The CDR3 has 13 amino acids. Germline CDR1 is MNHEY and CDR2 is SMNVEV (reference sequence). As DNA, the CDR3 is TGTGCCAGCAGTACGTGGGGCGAAGAGACCCAGTACTTC. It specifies CASSTWGEETQYF.

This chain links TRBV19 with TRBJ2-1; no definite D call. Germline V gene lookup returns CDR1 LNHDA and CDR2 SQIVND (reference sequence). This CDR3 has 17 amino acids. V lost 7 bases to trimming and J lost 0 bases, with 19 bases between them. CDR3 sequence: CASIGGLELYSYNEQFF. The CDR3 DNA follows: TGTGCCAGTATAGGCGGCCTCGAACTTTACTCCTACAATGAGCAGTTCTTC.

The DNA for the CDR3 is TGTGCCAGCAGCGTAGAAGCTAGCGGGATTACAGATACGCAGTATTTT. Its translation: CASSVEASGITDTQYF. The rearrangement uses TRBV9 and TRBJ2-3; 9 bases are a match to TRBD2. The CDR3 is 16 residues long. Losses at the gene ends were 0 bases for V and 3 bases for J; bases not matched to a gene: 5. Germline CDR1 is SGDLS and CDR2 is YYNGEE.

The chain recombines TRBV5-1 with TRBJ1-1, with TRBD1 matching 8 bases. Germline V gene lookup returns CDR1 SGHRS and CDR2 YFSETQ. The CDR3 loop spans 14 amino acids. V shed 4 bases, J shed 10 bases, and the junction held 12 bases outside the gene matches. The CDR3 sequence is CASSPTGTGSTAFF. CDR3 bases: TGCGCCAGCAGCCCGACCGGGACAGGCTCCACAGCTTTCTTT.

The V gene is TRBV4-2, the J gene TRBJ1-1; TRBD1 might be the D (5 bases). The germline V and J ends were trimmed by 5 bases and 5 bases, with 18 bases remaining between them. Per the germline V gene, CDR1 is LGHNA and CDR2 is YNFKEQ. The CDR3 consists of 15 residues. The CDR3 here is CASSVRRGGGTEAFF. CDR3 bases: TGTGCCAGCAGCGTCAGGAGGGGTGGAGGGACTGAAGCTTTCTTT.

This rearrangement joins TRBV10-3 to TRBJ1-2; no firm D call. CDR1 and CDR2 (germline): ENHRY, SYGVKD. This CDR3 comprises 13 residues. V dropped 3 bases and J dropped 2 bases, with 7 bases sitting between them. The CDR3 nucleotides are TGTGCCATCAGTGAAACACCGAACTATGGCTACACCTTC. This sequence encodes CAISETPNYGYTF.

The CDR3 loop is CASSLDYGGYEQYF. CDR3 nucleotides: TGTGCCAGCAGCTTAGATTACGGAGGGTACGAGCAGTACTTC. The V gene is TRBV11-2, the J gene TRBJ2-7, with a tentative D call TRBD2 (6 bases). Trimming took 0 bases from V and 4 from J, leaving 10 bases between them. Germline V lookup: CDR1 SGHAT, CDR2 FQNNGV. CDR3 length: 14 amino acids.

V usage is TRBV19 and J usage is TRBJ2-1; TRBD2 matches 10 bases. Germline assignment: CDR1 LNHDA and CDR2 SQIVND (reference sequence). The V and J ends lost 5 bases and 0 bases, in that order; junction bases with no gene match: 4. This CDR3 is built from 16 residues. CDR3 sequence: CASSASSGSSYNEQFF. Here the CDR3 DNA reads TGTGCCAGTAGTGCTTCTAGCGGGAGCTCCTACAATGAGCAGTTCTTC.

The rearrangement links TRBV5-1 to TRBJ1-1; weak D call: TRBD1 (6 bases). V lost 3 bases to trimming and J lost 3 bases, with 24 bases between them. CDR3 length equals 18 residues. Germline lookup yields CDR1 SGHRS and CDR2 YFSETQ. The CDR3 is CASSSRTDRPLGDTEAFF. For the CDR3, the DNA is TGCGCCAGCAGCTCCCGGACAGATCGACCTCTAGGGGACACTGAAGCTTTCTTT.

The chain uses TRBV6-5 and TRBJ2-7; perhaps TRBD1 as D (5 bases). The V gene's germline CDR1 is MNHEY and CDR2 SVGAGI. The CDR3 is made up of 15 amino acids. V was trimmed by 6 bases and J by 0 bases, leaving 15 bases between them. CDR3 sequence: CASSRTTESSYEQYF. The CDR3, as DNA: TGTGCCAGCAGCCGAACGACAGAGAGCTCCTACGAGCAGTACTTC.